The TCR beta chain described here comes from a study of cytomegalovirus exposure and HLA in healthy donors (dated by TCRdb to between 2016 and 2019). Broadly, across the study: In an earlier analysis of several hundred of the donors, 250 to 300 Gb of sequence data and some 120 million unique TCR beta sequences from about 179 million T cells were reported. An early release covering 500 to 750 HLA-typed donors comprised about 290 gigabases of sequencing data and approximately 80 million unique TCR sequences. Among the roughly 390 genotyped donors, approximately 77% belonged to the genetic ancestry cluster associated with self-reported Caucasian donors. The aim of the study was to test whether cataloging public T cell receptors could identify signatures of past pathogen exposure. The study used immunosequencing to profile the T cell repertoires of approximately 690 subjects and linked those repertoires to cytomegalovirus serostatus. Besides the first cohort of around 700 subjects, a separate validation cohort made up of roughly 130 different subjects was used. To predict cytomegalovirus infection status, the study combined high-throughput TCR immunosequencing, statistical association of individual TCRs with disease status, and machine learning. To study patterns of TCR occurrence, a later analysis re-analyzed previously published TCR beta repertoires from 650 to 750 donors and added high-resolution HLA genotyping. Rather than using new phenotypic data, the later analysis identified candidate immune exposures from TCR beta sequences and from how often those sequences occurred across donors. In an earlier analysis of around 540 of the donors, high-throughput TCR beta sequencing was used to judge whether each TCR beta V gene segment behaved as functional or pseudogenic. Alongside the repertoire data, information on donor age, sex, ethnicity and CMV serostatus was compiled. A later genetic analysis used genome-wide SNP genotypes for about 65% of the roughly 700 donors, treating that subset as a discovery cohort. Every discovery cohort repertoire had been produced on one sequencing platform. Both class I and class II loci were covered by HLA typing, at four-digit resolution. Typing coverage differed by locus: A, B, C, DRB1 and DQB1 were typed in roughly 620-640 donors, DQA1 in approximately 520, DPA1 in some 600, and DPB1 in just under 480. Several DR-DQ haplotypes were handled as single units for association and clustering because linkage in the cohort was strong. On average, approximately 250,000 unique TCR beta nucleotide sequences were sequenced per donor among a few hundred genotyped donors of the cohort, with roughly 18% of those sequences being non-productive. Paper-wide results and their limitations: Because HLA typing was unavailable for some donors at each locus, only the typed subset was used in association tests. Strong co-occurrence of HLA alleles, especially DR and DQ, made assigning TCR associations to individual alleles difficult. Several of the top co-occurrence clusters appeared to be linked to parvovirus B19, influenza, CMV and Epstein-Barr virus, according to a later analysis. Because the 87-base-pair reads could not distinguish some IMGT-functional V segments, including TRBV6-2 and TRBV6-3, those segments were excluded. Compared with the roughly 720-donor mean, donors in an Asian-associated ancestry cluster had fewer N-insertions in productive TCRs, according to a later genetic analysis. At a false discovery rate of 0.05, a later analysis linked under 20,000 TCR beta sequences to specific HLA alleles. The presence/absence analyses assumed that sequencing depth was roughly uniform across donors, and that assumption may not be true. Immune exposure information for the cohort was limited to CMV serostatus. In an earlier analysis of some 550 of the donors, most TCR beta V segments were observed in productive rearrangements about 90% or about 30% of the time, broadly matching IMGT annotations. It was suggested by the authors that the approach could potentially be generalized to other disease states and immunological phenotypes. A total of fewer than 200 TCR beta chains were listed by the study as associated with cytomegalovirus. Linkage disequilibrium might explain the correlated functional status among segregating V segments, but an unknown experimental factor could not be excluded. A later genetic analysis associated a missense DCLRE1C variant with V-gene and J-gene trimming of TCR beta chains, and an independent cohort replicated the association. A later analysis found that TCR association rates varied across HLA loci, with DRB1 alleles showing the most associated TCRs and HLA-C alleles the fewest. This cohort had only TCR beta chains sequenced, and the lack of alpha or paired-chain data limited which features could be detected. Across donors, most TCR sequences were observed very rarely, whereas some public TCRs were present in many individuals. The sequencing pipeline was judged likely to have produced a cluster of highly shared sequence variants as a technical artifact. The classifier was reported to diagnose cytomegalovirus status with high specificity and sensitivity in both the original and validation cohorts. A further reported finding was that TCR beta sequences accurately predicted the HLA-A and HLA-B alleles for most subjects in the first cohort. The earlier analysis of some 560 of the donors excluded 15 to 20 rarely observed V segments, including chromosome 9 orphons, because counts were too low. In a later analysis, HLA-associated TCR beta chains were found to be more clonally expanded and to have lower generation probabilities than equally common non-associated chains. According to a later analysis, most CMV-associated TCR beta chains appeared to be HLA-restricted, and the HLA associations seemed to be driven largely by CMV exposure. Three of the identified cytomegalovirus-associated TCR beta chains were confirmed in vitro to be specific for cytomegalovirus antigens.

In its sample, this clone was seen once. Its antigen is unknown. No much larger clone is present one base from it, and per-base qualities are unavailable. The cohort consisted of 666 healthy bone marrow donors. Cohort members were all nominally healthy when sampled, although unrecorded immune exposures were likely present. The donor was CMV seronegative and was included in the group of 352 seronegative cohort members. Each donor provided a peripheral blood sample, and peripheral blood mononuclear cells were used for TCR beta sequencing. The Qiagen DNeasy Blood Extraction Kit was used to extract genomic DNA from the blood cell samples. For CDR1 and CDR2, the germline V gene lists SNHLY and FYNNEI. The CDR3 covers 18 residues, taking in both the cysteine and the phenylalanine. Only the CDR3 part of the read is kept: 54 bases, read in frame from the first base. The germline V end is reduced by 2 bases and the J end by 0 bases; junction bases left unmatched: 6.

Libraries came from the immunoSEQ multiplex PCR assay. A mixture of 60 forward primers for TCR Vbeta segments and 13 reverse primers for TCR Jbeta segments was used in the multiplex PCR. The CDR3 region of rearranged TCR beta genes was amplified from genomic DNA by a multiplex PCR assay. The amplified TCR beta libraries were sequenced on the Illumina HiSeq System as 87-base-pair reads. Per the original workflow: Across the roughly 700 repertoires, a later analysis counted tens of millions of unique TCR beta chains, roughly 11 million of which were shared by at least two donors. A nearest-neighbor algorithm error-corrected the raw reads and collapsed the reads into unique sequences, merging closely related sequences to remove PCR and sequencing errors. CDR3 sequences were aligned to IMGT reference sequences to assign V, D and J gene segments. Each retained sequence needed at least a six-nucleotide match to both a V gene segment and a J gene segment. A rearrangement counted as productive if the CDR3 had no stop codons and remained in frame with V and J, and every other rearrangement counted as non-productive. CDR3 was defined according to IMGT convention as the region running from the second conserved V-encoded cysteine to the conserved J-encoded phenylalanine. The earlier analysis of about 620 of the donors excluded sequences that lacked an unambiguous match to a single V gene segment. An earlier analysis of a few hundred of the donors classified V segments as functional when productive rearrangements were above 56.7% and as segregating when the standard deviation between donors was above 5%. A statistical classification framework was built for diagnosing cytomegalovirus status from the catalog of TCR beta chain sequences. V and J gene assignment, in a later analysis, came from comparing TCR nucleotide sequences with IMGT/GENE-DB human TR gene sequences. Using the TCRdist pipeline, a later analysis assigned CDR3 sequences along with most-parsimonious VDJ recombination scenarios. In a later analysis, each TCR beta chain was defined by its CDR3 amino acid sequence together with its V-gene family, and reads lacking a unique V-gene family were excluded. In a later analysis, fewer than 650 highly shared, low-generation-probability nucleotide sequences were removed to address suspected cross-contamination and a sequencing artifact. For each public chain, a later analysis derived a clonal expansion index from normalized ranks of inferred template counts within each repertoire. In a later analysis, generation probabilities were computed with a VDJ recombination model fitted to out-of-frame rearrangements, and the resulting probabilities were checked against IGoR. Hypergeometric tests were used in a later analysis to score TCR-TCR, TCR-HLA and TCR-CMV co-occurrence, with a repertoire-size bias correction applied to the TCR pairs. To estimate false discovery rates, a later analysis permuted the HLA or CMV assignments 20 times. A later analysis grouped co-occurring TCRs with DBSCAN, adding TCRdist sequence similarity when clustering within HLA-allele-positive subsets. For co-occurrence clustering, repertoires with fewer than 30,000 or more than 120,000 public chains were excluded, along with a handful of repertoires with anomalous nucleotide sharing. TCRdb holds this immuneACCESS table with in-frame rearrangements only. Some clones are missing; in checked studies, unresolved V genes explain under half, and the rest has no known cause. The DNA was the basis for D and trimming; V, J and clone size are from that table. Present in this sample are about 120,000 clones, about 73% of which were seen just once. The ten most abundant clones make up about 6% of the sample.

The chain is assembled from TRBV2 and TRBJ2-6; the central 8 bases match TRBD1. The TCR was taken from a woman between 35 and 50 years old in good health and CMV-seronegative. Sequencing used PBMCs. The CDR3 here reads CASSEWTGYISGANVLTF. Here is the DNA: TGTGCCAGCAGTGAATGGACAGGGTATATCTCTGGGGCCAACGTCCTGACTTTC.